These 18 T cell receptor beta chains came from one sample sequenced in a study of OX40 agonist ivuxolimab in advanced cancers. Method: immunoSEQ multiplex PCR; TCRdb's copy keeps in-frame clones and lacks some. Among approximately 24,000 clones listed, around 76% were seen once. The sequencing here drew on CD4+ or CD8+ T cells sorted from blood, taken in a trial of the OX40 agonist ivuxolimab. These receptors came from an adult with an advanced solid tumor such as melanoma, head and neck, liver or kidney cancer.

This clone was seen just once. The V and J genes are TRBV19 and TRBJ1-1, with D maybe TRBD1 (5 bases). The germline gives CDR1 LNHDA, CDR2 SQIVND (reference sequence). The CDR3 has 13 amino acids. Trimming removed 8 bases from V and 1 base from J, with 11 bases in between. The CDR3 loop is CASGAGGNTEAFF. Here the CDR3 DNA reads TGTGCCAGTGGTGCGGGGGGGAACACTGAAGCTTTCTTT.

Regarding this clone: This specimen includes other DNA sequences encoding the same CDR3. This CDR3 reads CASSPRGRNQPQHF. The DNA for the CDR3 is TGTGCCAGCAGCCCCCGGGGCCGCAATCAGCCCCAGCATTTT. V gene TRBV5-8 combines with J gene TRBJ1-5, with a possible D match to TRBD1 (5 bases). V was trimmed by 4 bases and J by 2 bases, leaving 10 bases between them. There are 14 residues in the CDR3. CDR1 is SGHTS, CDR2 YDEGEE, per germline.

The sample holds a few counts of this clone. CDR3 protein: CASSDGTGNYQPQHF. The DNA for the CDR3 is TGTGCCAGCAGCGATGGGACAGGGAATTATCAGCCCCAGCATTTT. The gene calls are TRBV7-2 and TRBJ1-5; 9 nucleotides line up with TRBD1. This CDR3 spans 15 amino acids. Trimming took 5 bases from V and 5 from J; bases not matched to a gene: 7. Germline V gene data show CDR1 as SGHTA and CDR2 as FQGNSA. Full variable domain (remainder filled in from reference TRBV7-2 and TRBJ1-5): GAGVSQSPSNKVTEKGKDVELRCDPISGHTALYWYRQSLGQGLEFLIYFQGNSAPDKSGLPSDRFSAERTGGSVSTLTIQRTQQEDSAVYLCASSDGTGNYQPQHFGDGTRLSIL.

Of note for this clone: Other DNA sequences in this specimen translate into the identical CDR3. The chain couples TRBV4-1 to TRBJ2-7; possibly TRBD1 for D (6 bases). The V gene lost 0 bases and the J gene lost 5 bases, with 8 bases spanning the gap. The CDR3 is 13 amino acids. In germline, CDR1 is MGHRA, CDR2 YSYEKL. The CDR3 DNA is TGCGCCAGCAGCCAAGACAGGGGCAACGAGCAGTACTTC. Amino acid sequence: CASSQDRGNEQYF.

The chain employs TRBV14 and TRBJ1-4, with unresolved D. CDR1 is SGHDN, CDR2 FVKESK, per germline. The CDR3 runs 15 residues. V lost 0 bases and J 5 bases, leaving 10 bases between the germline ends. In DNA, the CDR3 is TGTGCCAGCAGCCAAGAGGGGAGGATGAATGAAAAACTGTTTTTT. Residues: CASSQEGRMNEKLFF. The full variable domain, completed using reference TRBV14 and TRBJ1-4, is EAGVTQFPSHSVIEKGQTVTLRCDPISGHDNLYWYRRVMGKEIKFLLHFVKESKQDESGMPNNRFLAERTGGTYSTLKVQPAELEDSGVYFCASSQEGRMNEKLFFGSGTQLSVL.

The chain links TRBV6-5 to TRBJ2-1; TRBD2 agrees at 13 bases. This CDR3 region has 15 residues. Trimming at V came to 5 bases and at J to 6 bases, leaving 4 bases not matched to a gene. The germline V gene has CDR1 MNHEY and CDR2 SVGAGI. This CDR3 is CASSPTSGGGNEQFF. The CDR3 DNA reads TGTGCCAGCAGTCCTACTAGCGGGGGGGGCAATGAGCAGTTCTTC.

The chain joins TRBV21-1 to TRBJ1-1; the DNA was not used to check the table's D call, TRBD1. TRBV21-1 is listed as a pseudogene. This CDR3 has 16 amino acids. DNA for the CDR3: TGTGCCAGCAGCAAAGAAGGGACAGGGGGTACTGAAGAAGCTTTCTTT. It encodes CASSKEGTGGTEEAFF.

By share of the sample, this clone is medium-sized. The identical CDR3 is also encoded by other nucleotide sequences in the sample. The gene calls are TRBV19 and TRBJ1-5, with D unresolved. Trimming pared 1 base from V and 6 bases from J, leaving 7 bases between. From germline, CDR1 is LNHDA and CDR2 SQIVND (reference sequence). The CDR3 contains 13 residues. CDR3 in amino acids: CASSIGVSQPQHF. CDR3 DNA sequence: TGTGCCAGTAGTATAGGAGTTAGTCAGCCCCAGCATTTT.

The J gene is TRBJ2-7, the V gene TRBV5-6; TRBD2 matches at 9 bases. Germline loops: CDR1 SGHDT, CDR2 YYEEEE. The CDR3 runs to 16 residues. The trim removed 2 bases at V and 1 base at J, leaving 7 bases unmatched. The CDR3 DNA follows: TGTGCCAGCAGCTTATCCCTAGCGGGGAAATCCTACGAGCAGTACTTC. Its protein is CASSLSLAGKSYEQYF.

The chain's CDR3 is CASSPNRGGLFF. The CDR3 bases are TGTGCCAGCAGCCCCAACAGGGGAGGTCTGTTCTTC. The V and J genes are TRBV7-6 and TRBJ2-1; maybe TRBD1 (7 bases). CDR3 length: 12 residues. Germline assignment: CDR1 SGHVS and CDR2 FNYEAQ. V lost 5 bases and J 15 bases, leaving 17 bases between the germline ends. The whole variable domain, remainder taken from reference TRBV7-6 and TRBJ2-1, is GAGVSQSPRYKVTKRGQDVALRCDPISGHVSLYWYRQALGQGPEFLTYFNYEAQQDKSGLPNDRFSAERPEGSISTLTIQRTEQRDSAMYRCASSPNRGGLFFGPGTRLTVL.

Only one count was recorded for this clone. The chain employs TRBV27 and TRBJ2-7; 10 positions match TRBD1. This CDR3 contains 14 residues. Per the germline V gene, CDR1 is MNHEY and CDR2 is SMNVEV (reference sequence). V shed 6 bases, J shed 5 bases, and the junction held 7 bases outside the gene matches. For the CDR3, the DNA is TGTGCCAGCAGCCGGCGGACAGGGGGTAACGAGCAGTACTTC. Protein sequence: CASSRRTGGNEQYF.

V usage is TRBV5-4 and J usage is TRBJ2-7; D is possibly TRBD1 (5 bases). The germline V gene has CDR1 SGHNT and CDR2 YYREEE (reference sequence). Deletions cut 2 bases from V and 3 bases from J, with 15 bases between. This CDR3 comprises 15 residues. This CDR3 is CASSLASDTYYEQYF. CDR3 DNA sequence: TGTGCCAGCAGCTTAGCGTCGGACACTTACTACGAGCAGTACTTC. The entire variable domain, with the rest obtained from reference TRBV5-4 and TRBJ2-7, is as follows: ETGVTQSPTHLIKTRGQQVTLRCSSQSGHNTVSWYQQALGQGPQFIFQYYREEENGRGNFPPRFSGLQFPNYSSELNVNALELDDSALYLCASSLASDTYYEQYFGPGTRLTVT.

The chain links TRBV21-1 to TRBJ1-3; the DNA was not used to check the table's D call, TRBD1. TRBV21-1 counts as a pseudogene. This CDR3 contains 17 residues. Here the CDR3 DNA reads TGTGCCAGCAGCAAAGGACCGCAGGACAGCTCTGGAAACACCATATATTTT. Protein product: CASSKGPQDSSGNTIYF.

The chain carries TRBV5-1 and TRBJ1-2, with a possible D match to TRBD1 (5 bases). The CDR3 spans 15 residues. Germline V gene lookup returns CDR1 SGHRS and CDR2 YFSETQ. Trimming removed 4 bases at V and 3 bases at J, with 16 bases between. The CDR3 sequence: CASSLVQAGDYGYTF. The CDR3 DNA follows: TGCGCCAGCAGCCTGGTACAGGCGGGGGACTATGGCTACACCTTC. The whole variable domain, filled in from reference TRBV5-1 and TRBJ1-2, reads KAGVTQTPRYLIKTRGQQVTLSCSPISGHRSVSWYQQTPGQGLQFLFEYFSETQRNKGNFPGRFSGRQFSNSRSEMNVSTLELGDSALYLCASSLVQAGDYGYTFGSGTRLTVV.

The J gene is TRBJ2-1, the V gene TRBV4-3; no clear D. V was shortened by 0 bases and J by 6 bases, with 9 bases between the two germline ends. CDR3 length equals 14 residues. Germline-derived CDR1 and CDR2 are LGHNA and YSLEER. The chain's CDR3 is CASSQDWAGNEQFF. In DNA, the CDR3 is TGCGCCAGCAGCCAAGATTGGGCCGGCAATGAGCAGTTCTTC.

This clone was found once. The chain combines TRBV6-6 with TRBJ1-6; D unclear. This CDR3 has 16 amino acids. The V gene lost 5 bases and the J gene lost 8 bases, with 19 bases spanning the gap. CDR1 MNHNY and CDR2 SVGAGI come from the germline V gene (reference sequence). CDR3 bases: TGTGCCAGCAGTCACCCGTATCGGGGAGTCGATTCACCCCTCCACTTT. It is translated as CASSHPYRGVDSPLHF.

The V call is TRBV7-2, the J call TRBJ2-2; D is unresolved. Looked up from germline, CDR1 is SGHTA and CDR2 is FQGNSA. With 5 bases removed from V and 0 bases from J, the gap between germline ends came to 19 bases. CDR3 length: 18 residues. DNA of the CDR3: TGTGCCAGCAGCCAATCTCCTGGGCTACTTACGAACACCGGGGAGCTGTTTTTT. Its translation is CASSQSPGLLTNTGELFF.

The chain uses TRBV9 and TRBJ1-1; D remains unclear. The ends were cut back, 4 bases at V and 7 bases at J, with 20 bases in the middle. The V gene's germline CDR1 is SGDLS and CDR2 YYNGEE. The CDR3 length is 15 residues. The DNA of the CDR3 is TGTGCCAGCAGCCCTACTTCCAGCCGGGCAAATGAAGCTTTCTTT. This sequence encodes CASSPTSSRANEAFF.